These 14 T cell receptor beta chains were sequenced from one sample in a study of blood T cell repertoires in COVID-19. Method: immunoSEQ multiplex PCR; TCRdb's copy keeps in-frame clones and lacks some. The sample records some 270,000 clones, roughly 88% being singletons. The sequencing sample was made of peripheral blood. These receptors were collected from a woman of 80 years or more with COVID-19, enrolled during active disease.

This clone showed up just once. J is TRBJ2-1 and V is TRBV5-1; D possibly corresponds to TRBD1 (5 bases). Germline V lookup: CDR1 SGHRS, CDR2 YFSETQ. Trimming took off 0 bases at V and 7 bases at J, with 11 bases between the two ends. The CDR3 sequence is 14 residues long. The CDR3: CASSLGAQGNEQFF. The DNA of the CDR3 is TGCGCCAGCAGCTTGGGGGCCCAGGGAAATGAGCAGTTCTTC.

This sequence joins TRBV4-1 and TRBJ2-3; TRBD2 matches 11 bases. V was pared by 7 bases and J by 4 bases, with 4 bases of the junction left unmatched. The CDR3 is 14 amino acids. Looked up from germline, CDR1 is MGHRA and CDR2 is YSYEKL. CDR3 loop: CASKIAGGPDTQYF. DNA for the CDR3: TGCGCCAGCAAAATAGCGGGGGGGCCAGATACGCAGTATTTT.

This sequence joins TRBV7-8 and TRBJ2-5, with 7 bases fitting TRBD2. Germline lookup yields CDR1 SGHVS and CDR2 FQNEAQ. V dropped 3 bases and J dropped 4; count of bases not matched to a gene: 2. The CDR3 runs to 13 residues. DNA of the CDR3: TGTGCCAGCAGCTTCTCGGGGGGAGAGACCCAGTACTTC. Translated, it gives CASSFSGGETQYF.

This clone showed up just once. This rearrangement joins TRBV7-2 to TRBJ1-6, with 7 positions matching TRBD1. The germline CDR1 and CDR2 sequences are SGHTA and FQGNSA. This CDR3 has 15 residues. Losses at the gene ends were 4 bases for V and 8 bases for J; bases not matched to a gene: 8. Here the CDR3 reads CASSSGQVDYSPLHF. CDR3 bases: TGTGCCAGCAGCTCAGGACAGGTGGATTATTCACCCCTCCACTTT.

This clone appeared a few times. CDR3 nucleotide sequence: TGCGCCAGCAGCTTAAAGGCAGGGCCCACCGGGGAGCTGTTTTTT. Translating gives CASSLKAGPTGELFF. This sequence joins TRBV5-1 and TRBJ2-2; D is perhaps TRBD1 (5 bases). This CDR3 has 15 amino acids. The V and J ends lost 2 bases and 4 bases respectively, with 12 bases between them. Germline lookup yields CDR1 SGHRS and CDR2 YFSETQ.

This sequence joins TRBV7-2 and TRBJ2-7, with TRBD2 matching 8 bases. The CDR3 totals 18 residues. The germline CDR1 and CDR2 sequences are SGHTA and FQGNSA. V shed 5 bases, J shed 1 base, and the junction held 16 bases outside the gene matches. The CDR3 reads CASSRRVAAGGTSYEQYF. In nucleotides, the CDR3 is TGTGCCAGCAGCCGCAGAGTTGCGGCGGGGGGAACATCCTACGAGCAGTACTTC.

Notes on this clone: The same CDR3 is also encoded by other DNA sequences in this sample. This chain's CDR3 is CASSEKGDTEAFF. For the CDR3, the DNA is TGTGCCAGCAGTGAGAAGGGGGACACTGAAGCTTTCTTT. The rearrangement joins TRBV2 to TRBJ1-1; D is perhaps TRBD1 (6 bases). This CDR3 region has 13 residues. Looked up from germline, CDR1 is SNHLY and CDR2 is FYNNEI. Deletions cut 3 bases from V and 3 bases from J, with 8 bases between.

The gene calls are TRBV18 and TRBJ1-1; the D is unclear. CDR1 KGHSH and CDR2 LQKENI come from the germline V gene. Trimming left V 3 bases short and J 0 bases short, with 23 bases between. There are 19 residues in the CDR3. CDR3 bases: TGTGCCAGCTCACCGACGGCTAGAAGCTTAGCTTCGATGAACACTGAAGCTTTCTTT. This gives the protein CASSPTARSLASMNTEAFF.

The J gene is TRBJ2-2, the V gene TRBV18; a weak D match, TRBD1 (6 bases). Germline assignment: CDR1 KGHSH and CDR2 LQKENI. The CDR3 has 14 amino acids. V was shortened by 4 bases and J by 3 bases, with 9 bases between the two germline ends. The CDR3 region is CASSLQGHTGELFF. The DNA of the CDR3 is TGTGCCAGCTCACTACAGGGACACACCGGGGAGCTGTTTTTT.

The chain combines TRBV5-1 with TRBJ2-2; possible D gene TRBD1, 6 bases. Germline CDR1 is SGHRS and CDR2 is YFSETQ. V lost 4 bases and J lost 0, with 10 bases in between. CDR3 length: 15 amino acids. The CDR3 is CASSTGQPNTGELFF. The CDR3 bases are TGCGCCAGCAGCACCGGACAGCCGAACACCGGGGAGCTGTTTTTT.

The rearrangement links TRBV5-8 to TRBJ2-1, with 9 bases lining up with TRBD2. CDR1 SGHTS and CDR2 YDEGEE come from the germline V gene. Germline trimming cut 3 bases from V and 0 bases from J; bases unmatched to any gene: 16. The CDR3 is made up of 20 amino acids. CDR3 sequence: CASSWGLAGRVVVSYNEQFF. DNA of the CDR3: TGTGCCAGCAGCTGGGGTCTAGCGGGGCGCGTCGTTGTCTCCTACAATGAGCAGTTCTTC.

The rearrangement joins TRBV5-1 to TRBJ1-1, with a tentative D call TRBD1 (5 bases). Germline CDR1 and CDR2: SGHRS and YFSETQ. The CDR3 has 13 amino acids. V was pared by 5 bases and J by 4 bases, with 12 bases between. The CDR3 DNA reads as TGCGCCAGCAGATCCCGGGGGGGCACTGAAGCTTTCTTT. This translates into CASRSRGGTEAFF.

The J gene is TRBJ1-1, the V gene TRBV2, with unresolved D. Per germline, CDR1 SNHLY and CDR2 FYNNEI. The ends were cut back, 7 bases at V and 2 bases at J, with 11 bases in the middle. CDR3 length: 13 residues. In DNA form, the CDR3 reads TGTGCCAGCAAGACGACTCGCAACACTGAAGCTTTCTTT. It encodes CASKTTRNTEAFF.

The J gene is TRBJ1-4, the V gene TRBV7-9; perhaps TRBD1 as D (5 bases). Per germline, CDR1 SEHNR and CDR2 FQNEAQ (reference sequence). CDR3 length: 15 amino acids. Between the trimmed V and J ends, which lost 2 bases and 6 bases, there was a span of 13 bases. CDR3 bases: TGTGCCAGCAGCTTACATTGGGGGGTCGATGAAAAACTGTTTTTT. This translates into CASSLHWGVDEKLFF.